A selection of T cell receptor beta chains follows, all from one sample in a study of regulatory T cells in long-lasting Graves disease. TCRdb re-derived calls from the multiplex PCR reads in MiXCR, one entry per CDR3 protein. The table records fewer than 500,000 distinct CDR3 sequences, 15% to 20% of them present only once. These data were also filed under a second study, of T cells in Graves' hyperthyroidism and ophthalmopathy.

The sequences come from peripheral blood mononuclear cells (PBMCs), collected at new diagnosis, from a patient treated with antithyroid drugs. The receptor set was obtained from a man between 40 and 49 years old with Graves disease. CDR3s include the opening cysteine and the closing phenylalanine or tryptophan.

V gene: TRBV11-2; J gene: TRBJ2-5; CDR3 protein: CASSLSRGETQYF
V gene: TRBV5-4; J gene: TRBJ2-3; CDR3 protein: CASSGSRRTDTQYF
V gene: TRBV3-1; J gene: TRBJ1-2; CDR3 protein: CASSQIGQVGGYTF
V gene: TRBV20-1; J gene: TRBJ2-7; CDR3 protein: CSARTSGTEQYF
V gene: TRBV12-3/TRBV12-4; J gene: TRBJ2-1; CDR3 protein: CASSPPGLAGREQFF
V gene: TRBV10-3; J gene: TRBJ2-1; CDR3 protein: CAISGTSGKRSNEQFF
V gene: TRBV11-2; J gene: TRBJ1-6; CDR3 protein: CASSLKPDRMNSPLHF
V gene: TRBV12-3/TRBV12-4; J gene: TRBJ2-2; CDR3 protein: CASTPLVGRASFTGELFF
V gene: TRBV7-2; J gene: TRBJ2-3; CDR3 protein: CASSRIAGVSTDTQYF
V gene: TRBV3-1; J gene: TRBJ1-1; CDR3 protein: CASSQDRQGTSEAFF
V gene: TRBV15; J gene: TRBJ1-6; CDR3 protein: CATSRDFGDSPLHF
V gene: TRBV13; J gene: TRBJ2-7; CDR3 protein: CASSQRQGPYEQYF
V gene: TRBV20-1; J gene: TRBJ2-1; CDR3 protein: CSAPGLAGADFF
V gene: TRBV6-1; J gene: TRBJ1-1; CDR3 protein: CASNTGRRTEAFF
V gene: TRBV5-1; J gene: TRBJ1-1; CDR3 protein: CASSWTGQDTEAFF
V gene: TRBV6-1; J gene: .; CDR3 protein: CASAKILEGEQFF
V gene: TRBV5-1; J gene: TRBJ1-2; CDR3 protein: CASSLVPKGQGAYGYTF
V gene: TRBV7-2; J gene: TRBJ2-5; CDR3 protein: CASRFGGPQYF
V gene: TRBV9; J gene: TRBJ2-3; CDR3 protein: CASSVGPEGYTDTQYF
V gene: TRBV24-1; J gene: TRBJ2-1; CDR3 protein: CATSDRDRDYNEQFF
V gene: TRBV12-3/TRBV12-4; J gene: TRBJ2-3; CDR3 protein: CASSTSGRSDTQYF
V gene: TRBV29-1; J gene: TRBJ2-3; CDR3 protein: CSVEGLTSGRFTDTQYF
V gene: TRBV9; J gene: TRBJ2-5; CDR3 protein: CASSVYGAGETQYF
V gene: TRBV19; J gene: TRBJ2-1; CDR3 protein: CASSIAQGAWNEQFF
V gene: TRBV30; J gene: TRBJ2-7; CDR3 protein: CAWSVLAGAGEQYF
V gene: TRBV2; J gene: TRBJ2-7; CDR3 protein: CASNPNEQYF
V gene: TRBV6-2/TRBV6-3; J gene: TRBJ2-1; CDR3 protein: CASDFTSGRVYNEQFF
V gene: TRBV12-3/TRBV12-4; J gene: TRBJ2-2; CDR3 protein: CASRIRTINTGELFF
V gene: TRBV11-3; J gene: TRBJ2-3; CDR3 protein: CATLSGGLSTDTQYF
V gene: TRBV24-1; J gene: TRBJ2-3; CDR3 protein: CATSGTGVFTDTQYF
V gene: TRBV25-1; J gene: TRBJ2-7; CDR3 protein: CASSESMGQVSYEQYF
V gene: TRBV6-4; J gene: TRBJ1-6; CDR3 protein: CASSDSSQVLRFSPLHF
V gene: TRBV20-1; J gene: TRBJ2-1; CDR3 protein: CSARARLAVRGNEQFF
V gene: TRBV9; J gene: TRBJ2-3; CDR3 protein: CASSVGAGVDTQYF
V gene: TRBV10-1; J gene: TRBJ2-1; CDR3 protein: CASSTGGNNEQFF
V gene: TRBV10-3; J gene: TRBJ1-2; CDR3 protein: CAISEDTYYGYTF
V gene: TRBV30; J gene: TRBJ1-1; CDR3 protein: CAWTPRQTEAFF
V gene: TRBV6-2/TRBV6-3; J gene: TRBJ1-5; CDR3 protein: CASSYSKGSNQPQHF
V gene: TRBV30; J gene: TRBJ1-1; CDR3 protein: CAWSARGQAFF
V gene: TRBV24-1; J gene: TRBJ2-1; CDR3 protein: CATSDPGTSGLYEQFF
V gene: TRBV30; J gene: TRBJ2-7; CDR3 protein: CAWSVGGHEQYF
V gene: TRBV12-3/TRBV12-4; J gene: TRBJ2-3; CDR3 protein: CASRMTSGTTQYF
V gene: TRBV2; J gene: TRBJ2-1; CDR3 protein: CASSDASGGIEQFF
V gene: TRBV11-2; J gene: TRBJ2-3; CDR3 protein: CASSAEGTSPPDTQYF
V gene: TRBV27; J gene: TRBJ1-2; CDR3 protein: CASSLSQELGYGYTF